The TCR beta chain described here comes from a study of blood T cell repertoires in COVID-19. Study information: Specimens from acute and convalescent COVID-19 originated in the United States, Italy and Spain. Sample material is recorded as cDNA or gDNA derived from T cells, B-cell-depleted T cells, or PBMCs.

J lost 5 bases, V lost 6 bases, and 7 bases had no gene match. Looked up from germline, CDR1 is MNHEY and CDR2 is SMNVEV (reference sequence). CDR3 length equals 15 residues. Authors' analysis steps: Amplification with reference gene primers provided the estimates of nucleated cell counts. Sequenced by immunoSEQ multiplex PCR; TCRdb stores in-frame clones only, minus some. V and J calls and clone size are given by that table; D and trimming were obtained from the DNA. The repertoire holds 80,000 to 100,000 clones, with 90% to 95% as singletons. The rearrangement joins TRBV27 to TRBJ2-2; TRBD1 agrees at 9 bases. What was sequenced was peripheral blood. The sequence was collected from a human donor with active COVID-19. The donor label of this sample is uncertain. CDR3 DNA: TGTGCCAGCAGATTACAGGGGGCAGGGACCGGGGAGCTGTTTTTT. Translated: CASRLQGAGTGELFF.